This T cell receptor (beta chain) comes out of a study of T cells in Graves' hyperthyroidism and ophthalmopathy. The V segment lost 6 bases and the J segment 0 bases; nucleotides outside the gene matches: 11. The CDR3 covers 17 residues. What was amplified from RNA transcripts were TCR beta CDR3 regions. TCR CDR3 underwent first-round RT-PCR with the HTBI primer set. MiXCR, run by TCRdb on the multiplex PCR reads, gives a single entry per CDR3 protein. Counted here are 600,000 to 800,000 distinct CDR3 sequences, 30% to 40% occurring once; the ten biggest clones make up around 30%. Sample: blood. This rearrangement joins TRBV12-3 or TRBV12-4 to TRBJ2-5, with 9 bases that match TRBD2. This receptor was identified in a woman aged 35 to 49 with Graves' hyperthyroidism. As DNA, the CDR3 is TGTGCCAGCAGCTGGGATTTAGCGGGGGAGTACCAAGAGACCCAGTACTTC. This translates into CASSWDLAGEYQETQYF.